A selection of T cell receptor beta chains follows, all from one sample in a study of cytomegalovirus exposure and HLA in healthy donors. Assay: immunoSEQ multiplex PCR; the TCRdb copy retains only in-frame clones and omits some. The sample carries 100,000 to 150,000 clones, around 77% recorded once. What was sequenced was PBMCs. These receptors originate from a woman aged 35 to 49 in good health and CMV-seropositive. Each CDR3 is given with its conserved first and last residue. Each record gives: CDR3 protein, CDR3 DNA, V gene, D gene, clone size, J gene. D genes are given only for firm matches. Size is stated for part of the rows, as once, few or many counts, or as a class when the clone is expanded.

CDR3: CASIRDSLYTEAFF; DNA: TGTGCCAGTATCAGGGACAGCTTGTACACTGAAGCTTTCTTT; V: TRBV19; D: TRBD1; size: -; J: TRBJ1-1
CDR3: CASSLGAVGLNEQFF; DNA: TGTGCCAGCAGCTTAGGAGCGGTAGGGCTCAATGAGCAGTTCTTC; V: TRBV7-2; D: -; size: -; J: TRBJ2-1
CDR3: CASSPGLLRETQYF; DNA: TGCGCCAGCAGCCCCGGACTCCTGCGAGAGACCCAGTACTTC; V: TRBV5-1; D: -; size: few; J: TRBJ2-5
CDR3: CASSPGAGLGDTQYF; DNA: TGTGCCAGTAGCCCGGGTGCGGGGTTAGGAGATACGCAGTATTTT; V: TRBV19; D: -; size: few; J: TRBJ2-3
CDR3: CASSLTGVTDTQYF; DNA: TGTGCCAGCAGCCTGACAGGGGTCACAGATACGCAGTATTTT; V: TRBV11-2; D: TRBD1; size: -; J: TRBJ2-3
CDR3: CASSSQEYKNSQYF; DNA: TGTGCCAGCAGCTCACAGGAGTACAAAAACAGTCAGTACTTC; V: TRBV5-6; D: -; size: -; J: TRBJ2-4
CDR3: CASSFGLAAYEQYF; DNA: TGCGCCAGCAGCTTCGGACTAGCGGCCTACGAGCAGTACTTC; V: TRBV5-1; D: TRBD2; size: -; J: TRBJ2-7
CDR3: CASSQVGGSGRGHEQFF; DNA: TGTGCCAGCAGCCAAGTGGGTGGTAGCGGGAGAGGACATGAGCAGTTCTTC; V: TRBV4-2; D: TRBD2; size: -; J: TRBJ2-1
CDR3: CASSPTRSRVGNEQFF; DNA: TGTGCCAGCAGCCCCACGCGCTCGCGGGTTGGGAATGAGCAGTTCTTC; V: TRBV5-6; D: -; size: -; J: TRBJ2-1
CDR3: CASSIEGAQGQPQHF; DNA: TGTGCCAGTAGTATAGAAGGGGCCCAGGGTCAGCCCCAGCATTTT; V: TRBV19; D: -; size: few; J: TRBJ1-5
CDR3: CASSLAGANNEQFF; DNA: TGTGCCAGCAGTTTGGCAGGGGCCAACAATGAGCAGTTCTTC; V: TRBV27; D: -; size: -; J: TRBJ2-1
CDR3: CAWSPLAGGSYNEQFF; DNA: TGTGCCTGGAGCCCCCTAGCGGGAGGCTCCTACAATGAGCAGTTCTTC; V: TRBV30; D: TRBD2; size: -; J: TRBJ2-1